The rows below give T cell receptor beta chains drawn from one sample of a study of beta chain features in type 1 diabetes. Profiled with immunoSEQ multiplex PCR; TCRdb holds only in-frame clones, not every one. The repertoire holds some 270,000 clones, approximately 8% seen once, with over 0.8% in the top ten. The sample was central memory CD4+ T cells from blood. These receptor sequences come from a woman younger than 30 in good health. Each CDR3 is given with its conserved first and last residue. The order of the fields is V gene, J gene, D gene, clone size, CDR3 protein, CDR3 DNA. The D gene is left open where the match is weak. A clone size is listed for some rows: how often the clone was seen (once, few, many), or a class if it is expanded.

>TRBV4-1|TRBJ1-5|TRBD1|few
CASSQGHTGGNQPQHF
TGCGCCAGCAGCCAAGGTCATACAGGGGGCAATCAGCCCCAGCATTTT
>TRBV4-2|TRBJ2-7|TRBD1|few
CASSLTRNKGASYEQYF
TGTGCCAGCAGCCTTACCCGAAATAAGGGGGCGTCCTACGAGCAGTACTTC
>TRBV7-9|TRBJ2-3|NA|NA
CASSFRTGRTDTQYF
TGTGCCAGCAGCTTCAGGACGGGGCGCACAGATACGCAGTATTTT
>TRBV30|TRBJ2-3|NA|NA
CAWTRASGTDTQYF
TGTGCCTGGACTAGGGCTAGCGGCACAGATACGCAGTATTTT
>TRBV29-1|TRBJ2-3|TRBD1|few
CSNRDREDTQYF
TGCAGCAACCGGGACAGGGAAGATACGCAGTATTTT
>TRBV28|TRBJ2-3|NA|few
CASHDGSSTDTQYF
TGTGCCAGTCACGACGGATCTAGCACAGATACGCAGTATTTT
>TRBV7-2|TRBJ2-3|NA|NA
CASSLRTTTDTQYF
TGTGCCAGCAGCCTCCGGACTACCACAGATACGCAGTATTTT
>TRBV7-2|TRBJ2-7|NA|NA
CASRGGSYEQYF
TGTGCCAGCAGGGGGGGCTCCTACGAGCAGTACTTC
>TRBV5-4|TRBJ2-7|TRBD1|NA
CASSLGSPGQGFYEQYF
TGTGCCAGCAGCTTGGGGTCCCCGGGACAGGGATTCTACGAGCAGTACTTC
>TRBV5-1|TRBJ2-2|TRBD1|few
CASSQGTGNTGELFF
TGCGCCAGCAGCCAAGGGACAGGGAACACCGGGGAGCTGTTTTTT
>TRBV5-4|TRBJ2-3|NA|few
CASSFMDTQYF
TGTGCCAGCAGCTTTATGGATACGCAGTATTTT
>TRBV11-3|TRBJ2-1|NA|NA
CASSGGGPVLLYNEQFF
TGTGCCAGCAGCGGGGGCGGGCCAGTCCTCCTATACAATGAGCAGTTCTTC
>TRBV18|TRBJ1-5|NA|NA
CASVPQGPNSNQPQHF
TGTGCCAGCGTTCCGCAGGGACCCAATAGCAATCAGCCCCAGCATTTT
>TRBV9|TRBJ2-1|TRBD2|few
CASSVSGRASNEQFF
TGTGCCAGCAGCGTTAGCGGGAGGGCGAGCAATGAGCAGTTCTTC
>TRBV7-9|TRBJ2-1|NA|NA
CASSSIQGSYNEQFF
TGTGCCAGCAGCTCCATCCAGGGATCCTACAATGAGCAGTTCTTC
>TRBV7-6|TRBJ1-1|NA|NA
CASSRSGAYTEAFF
TGTGCCAGCAGCCGCTCGGGGGCGTACACTGAAGCTTTCTTT
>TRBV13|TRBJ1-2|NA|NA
CASSLLSGTAHYGYTF
TGTGCCAGCAGCTTACTTTCGGGGACCGCGCACTATGGCTACACCTTC
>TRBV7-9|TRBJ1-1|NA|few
CASSGGSGQTEAFF
TGTGCCAGCAGCGGAGGGTCAGGCCAAACTGAAGCTTTCTTT
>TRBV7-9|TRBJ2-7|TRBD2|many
CASSLGLAAYEQYF
TGTGCCAGCAGCCTCGGACTAGCGGCCTACGAGCAGTACTTC
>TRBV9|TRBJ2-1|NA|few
CASSRDGVSYNEQFF
TGTGCCAGCAGCCGGGACGGGGTTTCCTACAATGAGCAGTTCTTC
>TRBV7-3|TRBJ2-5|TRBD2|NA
CASSFRGDQETQYF
TGTGCCAGCAGCTTCCGGGGGGACCAAGAGACCCAGTACTTC
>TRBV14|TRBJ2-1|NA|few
CASSQDSSHPRFF
TGTGCCAGCAGCCAAGATAGTAGCCACCCAAGGTTCTTC
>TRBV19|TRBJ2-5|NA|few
CASSRRLDYASETQYF
TGTGCCAGTAGTCGCCGTCTGGACTACGCCTCGGAGACCCAGTACTTC
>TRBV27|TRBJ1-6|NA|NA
CASSLSGAGNSPLHF
TGTGCCAGCAGTTTATCGGGGGCAGGGAATTCACCCCTCCACTTT
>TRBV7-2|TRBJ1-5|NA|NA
CASSLEYSNQPQHF
TGTGCCAGCAGCTTAGAGTATAGCAATCAGCCCCAGCATTTT
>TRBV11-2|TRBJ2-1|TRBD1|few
CASSKQTGQIYNEQFF
TGTGCCAGCAGCAAACAGACGGGACAGATCTACAATGAGCAGTTCTTC